Included here is one T cell receptor beta chain sequence, with context. What it binds is not known. The data are from a study of cytomegalovirus exposure and HLA in healthy donors. Findings and caveats of the study: Apparent HLA restriction characterized most CMV-associated TCR beta chains in a later analysis. The authors confirmed in vitro that a few CMV-associated chains were specific for CMV antigens. Most subjects had HLA-A and HLA-B alleles reportedly predicted accurately by TCR beta sequences.

Germline CDR1 is SGHAT and CDR2 is FQNNGV. The CDR3 has 15 residues. Trimming removed 2 bases from V and 5 bases from J, with 12 bases in between. Primers for the PCR totalled 60 Vbeta and 13 Jbeta. Using immunoSEQ multiplex PCR, the repertoire was profiled, and TCRdb retains in-frame clones only, with some absent. The sample records 150,000 to 200,000 clones, around 76% being singletons. Although they were nominally healthy when sampled, donors likely had unrecorded immune exposures. The receptor comes from a woman in her twenties or thirties in good health and CMV-seropositive. Sequencing was done on a sample of PBMCs. The chain employs TRBV11-2 and TRBJ2-2; tentatively, D is TRBD2 (5 bases). CDR3 residues: CASSLLSSGTGELFF. In DNA form, the CDR3 reads TGTGCCAGCAGCTTATTATCGTCGGGGACCGGGGAGCTGTTTTTT.